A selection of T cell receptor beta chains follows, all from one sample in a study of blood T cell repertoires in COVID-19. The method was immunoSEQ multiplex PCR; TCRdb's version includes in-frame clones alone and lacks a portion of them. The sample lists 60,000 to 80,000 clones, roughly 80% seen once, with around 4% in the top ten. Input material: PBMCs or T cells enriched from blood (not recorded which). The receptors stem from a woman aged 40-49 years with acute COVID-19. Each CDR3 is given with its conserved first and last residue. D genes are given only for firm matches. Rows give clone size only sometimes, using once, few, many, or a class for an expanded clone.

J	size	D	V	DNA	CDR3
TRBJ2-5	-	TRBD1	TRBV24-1	TGTGCCACCAGTGATTCCGCCGTCGACAGGGCGGAGACCCAGTACTTC	CATSDSAVDRAETQYF
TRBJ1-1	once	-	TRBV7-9	TGTGCCAGCAGCTCCCCCCAGGGCGGTGTCACTGAAGCTTTCTTT	CASSSPQGGVTEAFF
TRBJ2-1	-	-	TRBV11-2	TGTGCCAGCAGCCTCGAGGCGGGCACCTACAATGAGCAGTTCTTC	CASSLEAGTYNEQFF
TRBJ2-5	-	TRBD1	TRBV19	TGTGCCAGTAGTTTACAGGGGGCCTTCCAAGAGACCCAGTACTTC	CASSLQGAFQETQYF
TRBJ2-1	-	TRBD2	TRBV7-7	TGTGCTAGCAGCCCCGGGACTAGCGAAACCAATGAGCAGTTCTTC	CASSPGTSETNEQFF
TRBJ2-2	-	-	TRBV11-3	TGTGCCAGCAGCTTTGGCAGGGGGAACACCGGGGAGCTGTTTTTT	CASSFGRGNTGELFF
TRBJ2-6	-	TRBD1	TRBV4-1	TGCGCCAGCAGCCTAGACAGGGCTGGGGCCAACGTCCTGACTTTC	CASSLDRAGANVLTF
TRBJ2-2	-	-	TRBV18	TGTGCCAGCTCACCACGGGCCGGGGGTTCGAACACCGGGGAGCTGTTTTTT	CASSPRAGGSNTGELFF
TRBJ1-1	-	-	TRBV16	TGTGCCAGCAGCCCGGGACAAATGAACACTGAAGCTTTCTTT	CASSPGQMNTEAFF
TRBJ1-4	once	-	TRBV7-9	TGTGCCAGCAGCTTAGTAGGGAGAGAAAAACTGTTTTTT	CASSLVGREKLFF
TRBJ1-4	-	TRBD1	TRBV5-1	TGCGCCAGCAGCTTGGGAGGACAGGGGATGGAAAAACTGTTTTTT	CASSLGGQGMEKLFF
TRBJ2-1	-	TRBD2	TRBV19	TGTGCCAGTAGTACAAATAGCGGGAGGTCCTACAATGAGCAGTTCTTC	CASSTNSGRSYNEQFF
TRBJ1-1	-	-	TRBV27	TGTGCCAGCAGTTTAAGGGGGATCACTGAAGCTTTCTTT	CASSLRGITEAFF
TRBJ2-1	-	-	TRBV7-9	TGTGCCAGCAGCCCCTCCGAGCGGAGTGAGCAGTTCTTC	CASSPSERSEQFF
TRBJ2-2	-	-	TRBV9	TGTGCCAGCAGGCGGGCCGGGGAGCTGTTTTTT	CASRRAGELFF
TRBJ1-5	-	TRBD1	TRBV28	TGTGCCAGCAGTTTTGGGACAGGCTCGAGTCAGCCCCAGCATTTT	CASSFGTGSSQPQHF
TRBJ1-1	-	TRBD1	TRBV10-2	TGCGCCAGCATCCAAGAGACAGGGGTAAACACTGAAGCTTTCTTT	CASIQETGVNTEAFF
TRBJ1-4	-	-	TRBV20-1	TGCAGTGCTAGTCTTGGGGCGGCTAATGAAAAACTGTTTTTT	CSASLGAANEKLFF
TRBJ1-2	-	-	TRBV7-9	TGTGCCAGCAGCACGGAGGACAGCGATACCGCCGGCTATGGCTACACCTTC	CASSTEDSDTAGYGYTF
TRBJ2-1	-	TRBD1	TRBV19	TGTGCCAGTAGTCCGACGGGACAGAGAGACAATGAGCAGTTCTTC	CASSPTGQRDNEQFF
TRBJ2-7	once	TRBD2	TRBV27	TGTGCCAGCAGCCTACTAGCGGGAGTTTACGAGCAGTACTTC	CASSLLAGVYEQYF
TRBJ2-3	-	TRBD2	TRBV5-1	TGCGCCAGCAGCTTAGTGGGACTAGATGGAGATACGCAGTATTTT	CASSLVGLDGDTQYF
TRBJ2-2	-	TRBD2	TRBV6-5	TGTGCCAGCAGCGGACTAGTCTCCGGGGAGCTGTTTTTT	CASSGLVSGELFF
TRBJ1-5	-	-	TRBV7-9	TGTGCCAGCAGCTTCGGAGGGCAGCCCCAGCATTTT	CASSFGGQPQHF
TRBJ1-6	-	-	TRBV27	TGTGCCAGCAGTCCCCTGGGGACTGGCTCCTATAATTCACCCCTCCACTTT	CASSPLGTGSYNSPLHF
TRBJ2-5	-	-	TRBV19	TGTGCCAGTAGCCCCCCCGGGACAAGGGAGACCCAGTACTTC	CASSPPGTRETQYF
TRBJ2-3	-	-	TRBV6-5	TGTGCCAGCAGTCCAAGCCCCGGGACAGATACGCAGTATTTT	CASSPSPGTDTQYF
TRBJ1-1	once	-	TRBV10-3	TGTGCCATAACCGGTGAGGGGAGGACTGAAGCTTTCTTT	CAITGEGRTEAFF
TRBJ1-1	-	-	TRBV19	TGTGCCAGTAGTCGGCCGGGGAACACTGAAGCTTTCTTT	CASSRPGNTEAFF
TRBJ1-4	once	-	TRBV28	TGTGCCAGCCGGGGAGGGTATACCCTTTCAACTAATGAAAAACTGTTTTTT	CASRGGYTLSTNEKLFF
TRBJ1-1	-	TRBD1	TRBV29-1	TGCAGCGCCCGAACCAGAGGGGGCCTTAACACTGAAGCTTTCTTT	CSARTRGGLNTEAFF
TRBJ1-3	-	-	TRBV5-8	TGTGCCAGCAACCCGGCGGCAGGAAACACCATATATTTT	CASNPAAGNTIYF
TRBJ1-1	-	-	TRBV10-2	TGCGCCAGCCGCGTTTTAGTTTTGGAGGGTCGGGACACTGAAGCTTTCTTT	CASRVLVLEGRDTEAFF
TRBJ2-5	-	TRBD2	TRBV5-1	TGCGCCAGCAGCTTGATCCCGGGGGGGCGCGAGACCCAGTACTTC	CASSLIPGGRETQYF
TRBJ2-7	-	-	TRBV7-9	TGTGCCAGCAGCCGAAGGACAGAAAGCCGGGAGCAGTACTTC	CASSRRTESREQYF
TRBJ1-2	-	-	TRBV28	TGTGCCAGCAGTTTGGACATCTATGGCTACACCTTC	CASSLDIYGYTF
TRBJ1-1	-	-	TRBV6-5	TGTGCCAGCATTATCGGCGGTGGGAACACTGAAGCTTTCTTT	CASIIGGGNTEAFF
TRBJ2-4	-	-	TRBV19	TGTGCCAGTAGTATCCCCAGGCAGGGCAGCATTCAGTACTTC	CASSIPRQGSIQYF
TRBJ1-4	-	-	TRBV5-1	TGCGCCAGCAGCCCATCACCGTCTTTAGAAGAAAAACTGTTTTTT	CASSPSPSLEEKLFF
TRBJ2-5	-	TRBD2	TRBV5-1	TGCGCCAGCAGGGGTGCGGGAGCGGCTCTGGAGACCCAGTACTTC	CASRGAGAALETQYF
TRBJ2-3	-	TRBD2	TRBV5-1	TGCGCCAGCAGCCCCCTACTAGCGATGGGAACAGATACGCAGTATTTT	CASSPLLAMGTDTQYF
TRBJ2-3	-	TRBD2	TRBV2	TGTGCCAGCAGTGAAGGGACTAGCCGCACAGATACGCAGTATTTT	CASSEGTSRTDTQYF
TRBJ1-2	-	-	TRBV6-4	TGTGCCAGCAGCACCTTGACACGATCAGACTATGGCTACACCTTC	CASSTLTRSDYGYTF
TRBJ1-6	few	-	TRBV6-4	TGTGCCAGCAGGCTACTACCGGGTAGTAATTCACCCCTCCACTTT	CASRLLPGSNSPLHF
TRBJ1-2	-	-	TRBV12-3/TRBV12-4	TGTGCCAGCAGTTTACCAGGGTTTCAAGGCTACACCTTC	CASSLPGFQGYTF
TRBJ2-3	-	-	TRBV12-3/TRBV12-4	TGTGCCAGCAGAGAGGACACAGATACGCAGTATTTT	CASREDTDTQYF
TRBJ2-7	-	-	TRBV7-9	TGTGCCAGCAGCTTGGACACCATTTACGAGCAGTACTTC	CASSLDTIYEQYF
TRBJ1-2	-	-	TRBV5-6	TGTGCCAGCAGCTTGAGGGGCCGGGACTATGGCTACACCTTC	CASSLRGRDYGYTF
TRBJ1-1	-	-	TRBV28	TGTGCCAGCATCCAGACAGAGAACACTGAAGCTTTCTTT	CASIQTENTEAFF
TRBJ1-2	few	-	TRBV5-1	TGCGCCAGCAGCTTGGAGGGCAACCTCAGGGTCTCCGGCTACACCTTC	CASSLEGNLRVSGYTF
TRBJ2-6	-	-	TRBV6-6	TGTGCCAGCAGTACGGGGGGGGCCAACGTCCTGACTTTC	CASSTGGANVLTF